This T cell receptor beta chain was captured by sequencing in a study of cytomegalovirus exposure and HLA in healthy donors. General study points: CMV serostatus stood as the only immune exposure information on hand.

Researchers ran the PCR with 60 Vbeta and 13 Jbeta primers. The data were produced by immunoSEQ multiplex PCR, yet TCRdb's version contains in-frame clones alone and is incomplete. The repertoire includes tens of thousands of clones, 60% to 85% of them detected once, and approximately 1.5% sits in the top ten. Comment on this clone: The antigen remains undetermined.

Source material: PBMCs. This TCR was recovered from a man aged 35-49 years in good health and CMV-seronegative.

This CDR3 is CASSTNSGGRGIGKLFF. The CDR3 DNA is TGTGCCAGCAGCACCAATTCAGGGGGACGGGGTATTGGAAAACTGTTTTTT. The rearrangement links TRBV5-4 to TRBJ1-4; 7 positions match TRBD1. The CDR3 loop spans 17 amino acids. J lost 10 bases, V lost 4 bases, and 19 bases had no gene match. CDR1 and CDR2 from the germline V gene are SGHNT and YYREEE (reference sequence). The full variable domain, in which reference TRBV5-4 and TRBJ1-4 provide the parts outside the CDR3, is ETGVTQSPTHLIKTRGQQVTLRCSSQSGHNTVSWYQQALGQGPQFIFQYYREEENGRGNFPPRFSGLQFPNYSSELNVNALELDDSALYLCASSTNSGGRGIGKLFFGSGTQLSVL.